The rows below give T cell receptor beta chains drawn from one sample of a study of cytomegalovirus exposure and HLA in healthy donors. Profiled with immunoSEQ multiplex PCR; TCRdb holds only in-frame clones, not every one. This sample has under 300,000 clones; 86% occur once, and the top ten carry less than 1.5%. The specimen was PBMCs. The receptor source for this set is a woman aged 25 to 45 in good health and CMV-seropositive. The CDR3 runs from the conserved cysteine through the conserved F or W.

TRBJ1-1 TRBV6-1 CASSEGLGSNTEAFF
TRBJ2-1 TRBV7-6 CASSPLKNEQFF
TRBJ2-7 TRBV6-1 CASRPTAGAPYEQYF
TRBJ2-1 TRBV7-9 CASSRPGTGDEQFF
TRBJ1-5 TRBV19 CASSLTGAYSNQPQHF
TRBJ2-2 TRBV5-4 CASSLDRVGTGELFF
TRBJ2-1 TRBV29-1 CSVETGHSSYNEQFF
TRBJ2-3 TRBV18 CASSPVAGADTQYF
TRBJ1-5 TRBV6-1 CASSFYRAQPQHF
TRBJ2-7 TRBV7-2 CASSWGLAAYEQYF
TRBJ2-7 TRBV5-1 CASSLEFLAGQYF
TRBJ2-7 TRBV19 CASSINAGSSYEQYF
TRBJ2-3 TRBV5-1 CASSWGGSSTDTQYF
TRBJ1-3 TRBV25-1 CASSEYSTGHSGNTIYF
TRBJ2-1 TRBV6-1 CASSDSANEQFF
TRBJ2-7 TRBV4-2 CASSQVGGGRGGYEQYF
TRBJ1-2 TRBV19 CASSRGGLTSRAYGYTF
TRBJ2-5 TRBV7-6 CASSQPWTSGSMETQYF
TRBJ1-3 TRBV5-1 CASSSGDTSGNTIYF
TRBJ2-1 TRBV10-1 CASSGSSGSLSGYNEQFF
TRBJ1-2 TRBV5-1 CASSLGGTDNGYTF
TRBJ2-4 TRBV10-1 CASSASGSGSAKNIQYF
TRBJ2-6 TRBV27 CASSLWASGSGANVLTF
TRBJ2-5 TRBV7-3 CASSLLAGIQETQYF
TRBJ2-1 TRBV6-6 CASWGLAGWNEQFF
TRBJ2-3 TRBV27 CASSLSERGWGTDTQYF
TRBJ2-7 TRBV5-5 CASSMRYGSYEQYF
TRBJ2-3 TRBV25-1 CASSEFLDGRETDTQYF
TRBJ2-7 TRBV21-1 CASSKKEAGTGPEQYF
TRBJ2-1 TRBV6-1 CASKRTGGVNEQFF
TRBJ1-1 TRBV4-1 CASSQDGRGLNTEAFF
TRBJ2-7 TRBV10-3 CAISLTGYEQYF
TRBJ1-5 TRBV15 CATSRGVDQPQHF
TRBJ2-1 TRBV7-2 CASSLDSKYNEQFF
TRBJ1-2 TRBV6-5 CASSYSKLRGNYGYTF
TRBJ1-1 TRBV5-6 CASNLGTGSRNTEAFF
TRBJ2-2 TRBV10-1 CASSETPGLAGGDTGELFF